These 21 T cell receptor beta chains share one sample of origin, sequenced in a study of cytomegalovirus exposure and HLA in healthy donors. Vbeta (60) and Jbeta (13) primers were used in the PCR. Profiled with immunoSEQ multiplex PCR; TCRdb holds only in-frame clones, not every one. The table has 85,000 to 100,000 clones, over 60% seen once; the top ten hold roughly 8.8%. Sequencing was performed on PBMCs. The receptor set was obtained from a human donor in good health.

This clone was counted a single time. The chain joins TRBV6-1 to TRBJ1-2; 7 bases align to TRBD1. Germline V gene lookup returns CDR1 MNHNS and CDR2 SASEGT. CDR3 length equals 13 residues. V gave up 6 bases and J gave up 8 bases; unmatched junction bases: 9. CDR3 loop: CASSSQGYGGYTF. CDR3 DNA sequence: TGTGCCAGCAGCTCACAGGGGTACGGGGGCTACACCTTC.

This chain uses TRBV11-2 with TRBJ1-2; 9 positions match TRBD1. Germline assignment: CDR1 SGHAT and CDR2 FQNNGV. The CDR3 runs 15 residues. J was trimmed by 3 bases and V by 3 bases; bases with no gene match: 5. The CDR3 sequence is CASSLTTGGDYGYTF. The CDR3 coding sequence is TGTGCCAGCAGCTTGACTACAGGGGGCGACTATGGCTACACCTTC.

The rearrangement joins TRBV18 to TRBJ2-1; 11 positions match TRBD2. Germline CDR1 KGHSH, CDR2 LQKENI. The CDR3 has 16 amino acids. V lost 4 bases to trimming and J lost 6 bases; unmatched junction nucleotides: 8. CDR3: CASSLERLAGINEQFF. DNA of the CDR3: TGTGCCAGCTCACTTGAAAGACTAGCGGGGATCAATGAGCAGTTCTTC.

This clone was seen only a few times. The chain combines TRBV7-7 with TRBJ2-5, with a possible D match to TRBD1 (6 bases). Germline CDR1 SSHAT, CDR2 FNYEAQ (reference sequence). The germline V and J ends were trimmed by 5 bases and 0 bases, with 13 bases remaining between them. CDR3 length equals 15 residues. CDR3 protein: CASSMGDRNQETQYF. The CDR3, as DNA: TGTGCCAGCAGCATGGGAGACAGGAACCAAGAGACCCAGTACTTC.

V gene TRBV2 combines with J gene TRBJ1-5; D gene uncertain. V was shortened by 6 bases and J by 3 bases, with 6 bases between the two germline ends. Germline lookup yields CDR1 SNHLY and CDR2 FYNNEI. The CDR3 contains 12 residues. CDR3 DNA sequence: TGTGCCAGCAGGCCCTACAATCAGCCCCAGCATTTT. Its translation is CASRPYNQPQHF. Supplemented by reference TRBV2 and TRBJ1-5, the full variable domain reads EPEVTQTPSHQVTQMGQEVILRCVPISNHLYFYWYRQILGQKVEFLVSFYNNEISEKSEIFDDQFSVERPDGSNFTLKIRSTKLEDSAMYFCASRPYNQPQHFGDGTRLSIL.

The genes are TRBV6-5 and TRBJ2-3; 8 bases match TRBD1. Germline trimming cut 3 bases from V and 3 bases from J; bases unmatched to any gene: 8. In germline, CDR1 is MNHEY, CDR2 SVGAGI. CDR3 size: 16 residues. The CDR3 region has the DNA TGTGCCAGCAGTTATTCTCAGGGGGCGCAGACAGATACGCAGTATTTT. It codes for CASSYSQGAQTDTQYF.

This clone was detected only a few times. CDR3 nucleotide sequence: TGTGCCAGCAGCTTGGAATGGGGCAGGGGGCGCGGCTACACCTTC. Its translation: CASSLEWGRGRGYTF. V gene TRBV5-4 combines with J gene TRBJ1-2; 8 nucleotides align to TRBD1. Trimming removed 0 bases from V and 8 bases from J; junction bases left unmatched: 9. The CDR3 is 15 amino acids. Germline CDR1 and CDR2: SGHNT and YYREEE (reference sequence).

The V call is TRBV2, the J call TRBJ2-4; D is possibly TRBD1 (6 bases). In germline, CDR1 is SNHLY, CDR2 FYNNEI. The CDR3 extends over 15 amino acids. Trimming stripped 6 bases from V and 0 bases from J, with 12 bases between. The CDR3 coding sequence is TGTGCCAGCAGCAGACAGGTGCTAGCCAAAAACATTCAGTACTTC. It specifies CASSRQVLAKNIQYF.

Only one count was recorded for this clone. This sequence joins TRBV19 and TRBJ2-3; 13 bases match TRBD2. The V gene end was trimmed by 5 bases and the J gene end by 0 bases; junction bases not matched to a gene: 2. Germline CDR1 and CDR2: LNHDA and SQIVND (reference sequence). This CDR3 has 16 amino acids. Written as DNA, the CDR3 is TGTGCCAGTAGTGGGACTAGCGGGGTAAGCACAGATACGCAGTATTTT. Amino acids: CASSGTSGVSTDTQYF.

As to this clone: This same CDR3 is encoded by further DNA sequences in the sample. V is TRBV9 and J is TRBJ2-7, with 9 bases that match TRBD1. The CDR3 contains 15 residues. V trimming: 0 bases; J trimming: 1 base; junction bases outside the gene matches: 2. CDR1 is SGDLS and CDR2 is YYNGEE in the germline V gene. In nucleotides, the CDR3 is TGTGCCAGCAGCGTAGCAGGGACAGGGTCCTACGAGCAGTACTTC. It encodes CASSVAGTGSYEQYF.

V gene TRBV10-3 combines with J gene TRBJ2-2, with TRBD1 matching 8 bases. This CDR3 spans 14 amino acids. Germline CDR1 reads ENHRY; CDR2 reads SYGVKD. With 6 bases clipped from V and 3 bases from J, the junction kept 3 bases outside the gene matches. The CDR3 DNA reads as TGTGCCATCAGATTGACAGGGGACACCGGGGAGCTGTTTTTT. The encoded protein is CAIRLTGDTGELFF.

The chain employs TRBV2 and TRBJ1-2; TRBD1 agrees at 12 bases. Trimming took 6 bases from V and 4 from J; bases not matched to a gene: 3. CDR3 length equals 14 residues. Per the germline V gene, CDR1 is SNHLY and CDR2 is FYNNEI. The CDR3 coding sequence is TGTGCCAGCAGAGGGACAGGGGGCGGCTATGGCTACACCTTC. Amino acids: CASRGTGGGYGYTF.

The chain uses TRBV7-2 and TRBJ1-4, with 11 bases aligning to TRBD1. V lost 4 bases and J lost 7; bases outside the gene matches: 2. Germline CDR1 and CDR2: SGHTA and FQGNSA. The CDR3 runs 14 residues. The CDR3 DNA is TGTGCCAGCAGCTCCGGACAGGGGGCTGAAAAACTGTTTTTT. Residues: CASSSGQGAEKLFF.

A word on this clone: Germline is not matched at one junction end, which may reflect a read error. Other DNA sequences in the sample encode the same CDR3. The CDR3, as DNA: TGTGCCACCAGCAGAGATAGTGACAGGGGGTATGGCTACACCTTT. Translated, it gives CATSRDSDRGYGYTF. The chain has TRBV15 and TRBJ1-2; TRBD1 aligns across 9 bases. The CDR3 has 15 amino acids. Looked up from germline, CDR1 is LNHNV and CDR2 is YYDKDF (reference sequence).

The CDR3 reads CASSFSAGPRTEQYF. The CDR3, as DNA: TGCGCCAGCAGCTTTAGTGCGGGCCCTAGAACCGAGCAGTACTTC. This rearrangement joins TRBV5-1 to TRBJ2-7; possibly TRBD2 for D (5 bases). The germline V gene has CDR1 SGHRS and CDR2 YFSETQ. The CDR3 is made up of 15 amino acids. Deletions cut 2 bases from V and 6 bases from J, with 18 bases between. The whole variable domain, filled in from reference TRBV5-1 and TRBJ2-7, reads KAGVTQTPRYLIKTRGQQVTLSCSPISGHRSVSWYQQTPGQGLQFLFEYFSETQRNKGNFPGRFSGRQFSNSRSEMNVSTLELGDSALYLCASSFSAGPRTEQYFGPGTRLTVT.

The rearrangement links TRBV19 to TRBJ2-2, with 7 positions matching TRBD1. V was clipped by 9 bases and J by 0 bases; unmatched bases: 4. Germline V CDR1 and CDR2: LNHDA, SQIVND (reference sequence). The CDR3 loop spans 14 amino acids. The CDR3 sequence: CASRDRTNTGELFF. The CDR3 region has the DNA TGTGCCAGCAGGGACAGAACGAACACCGGGGAGCTGTTTTTT.

The rearrangement joins TRBV10-3 to TRBJ1-1, with a weak D call TRBD1 (6 bases). Trimming pared 3 bases from V and 4 bases from J, leaving 12 bases between. Germline CDR1 reads ENHRY; CDR2 reads SYGVKD. The CDR3 is 14 residues long. The CDR3 DNA is TGTGCCATCAGTGATGGTGGCAGGGGCACTGAAGCTTTCTTT. Amino acid sequence: CAISDGGRGTEAFF.

This clone was seen only once. This rearrangement joins TRBV5-6 to TRBJ2-5; TRBD1 matches 10 bases. CDR3 size: 17 residues. Germline trimming cut 4 bases from V and 4 bases from J; bases unmatched to any gene: 13. Germline CDR1 reads SGHDT; CDR2 reads YYEEEE. The CDR3 sequence is CASSAIYRDRGGETQYF. The CDR3 region has the DNA TGTGCCAGCAGCGCGATCTACCGGGACAGGGGTGGAGAGACCCAGTACTTC. The whole variable domain, remainder taken from reference TRBV5-6 and TRBJ2-5, is DAGVTQSPTHLIKTRGQQVTLRCSPKSGHDTVSWYQQALGQGPQFIFQYYEEEERQRGNFPDRFSGHQFPNYSSELNVNALLLGDSALYLCASSAIYRDRGGETQYFGPGTRLLVL.

The chain links TRBV27 to TRBJ2-3, with 8 bases fitting TRBD1. V shed 6 bases and J 7 bases; nucleotides not matched to a gene: 6. Germline V gives CDR1 MNHEY, CDR2 SMNVEV (reference sequence). CDR3 length: 13 residues. The CDR3 reads CASRGTGRNTQYF. The CDR3 DNA is TGTGCCAGCAGGGGGACAGGTAGGAATACGCAGTATTTT.

This clone appeared once. The chain carries TRBV18 and TRBJ2-5, with TRBD1 matching 12 bases. Germline V gene lookup returns CDR1 KGHSH and CDR2 LQKENI. CDR3 size: 15 residues. J lost 7 bases, V lost 3 bases, and 6 bases had no gene match. The CDR3 here is CASSPGTGGVGTQYF. Here the CDR3 DNA reads TGTGCCAGCTCACCCGGGACAGGGGGCGTCGGGACCCAGTACTTC.

This chain joins TRBV11-2 and TRBJ2-1; 7 bases fit TRBD2. CDR3 size: 15 residues. Germline V gene data show CDR1 as SGHAT and CDR2 as FQNNGV. V lost 0 bases and J lost 4; bases outside the gene matches: 3. CDR3 DNA sequence: TGTGCCAGCAGCTTAGAACTAGCGTCGTACAATGAGCAGTTCTTC. Translating it yields CASSLELASYNEQFF.